The entry that follows covers one T cell receptor (beta chain) sequence. Its antigen remains unknown. Cell sorting on a FACSAria was used to separate CD4+ and CD8+ T cells from the PBMCs. The record originates from a study of CD8+ T cells in alopecia areata. RNA was extracted and reverse transcribed into cDNA as the sequencing template. Clones were read by immunoSEQ multiplex PCR, and TCRdb kept only the in-frame ones, dropping some. The sample holds some 180,000 clones; 63% are singletons and the top ten take over 1.5%. Study-wide findings and caveats: Across lesional scalp, and particularly alopecia totalis/universalis, clonality surpassed that of normal scalp.

The CDR3 sequence is 13 residues long. V was cut by 6 bases and J by 7 bases, with 19 bases left in between. The V gene's germline CDR1 is SQVTM and CDR2 ANQGSEA. Sequencing was performed on CD4+ T cells sorted from blood, taken at week 0. The chain joins TRBV29-1 to TRBJ2-7; D is uncertain. The TCR sequence derives from a human donor with alopecia areata. DNA of the CDR3: TGCAGCGTCACTGTAGGAGTGGGTGATGAGCAGTACTTC. Amino acids: CSVTVGVGDEQYF.